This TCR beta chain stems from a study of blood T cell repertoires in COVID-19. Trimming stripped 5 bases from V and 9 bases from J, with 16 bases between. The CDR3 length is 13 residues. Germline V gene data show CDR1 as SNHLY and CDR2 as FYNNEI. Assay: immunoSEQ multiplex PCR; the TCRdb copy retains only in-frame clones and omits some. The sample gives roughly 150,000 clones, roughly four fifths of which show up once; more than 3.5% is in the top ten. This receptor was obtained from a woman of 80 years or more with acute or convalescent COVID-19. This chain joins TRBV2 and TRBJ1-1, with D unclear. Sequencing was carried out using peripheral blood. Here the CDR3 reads CASSYPGSSQAFF. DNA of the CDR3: TGTGCCAGCAGTTACCCCGGGAGCTCCCAAGCTTTCTTT.